This record looks at one TCR beta chain sequence and its context. What it binds is unknown. It was with 60 Vbeta and 13 Jbeta primers that the PCR ran. Data came from immunoSEQ multiplex PCR; TCRdb stores just in-frame clones and leaves some out. The table shows around 120,000 clones, with 80% to 90% occurring only once. J lost 16 bases, V lost 3 bases, and 5 bases had no gene match. The germline CDR1 and CDR2 sequences are MDHEN and SYDVKM. This CDR3 is built from 12 residues. This record comes from a study of cytomegalovirus exposure and HLA in healthy donors. Overall study findings and caveats: Researchers catalogued about 160 TCR beta chains as cytomegalovirus-associated. By HLA locus, TCR association rates varied in a later analysis, with DRB1 showing the most and HLA-C the fewest.

The sequence derives from a male donor in good health and CMV-seropositive. The sequencing sample was made of PBMCs. V gene TRBV28 combines with J gene TRBJ2-2, with 10 positions matching TRBD1. Here the CDR3 DNA reads TGTGCCAGCAGTTTGCGGACAGGGGGGAAGTTTTTT. The encoded protein is CASSLRTGGKFF.